The 16 T cell receptor beta chains below were found in one sample sequenced in a study of T cell responses to AZD1222 COVID-19 vaccine. Assay: immunoSEQ multiplex PCR; the TCRdb copy retains only in-frame clones and omits some. Among roughly 170,000 clones listed, just over 85% were seen once. The sample here was peripheral blood, taken on day 0 of AZD1222 vaccination. All receptors derive from an adult in good health.

This chain joins TRBV4-1 and TRBJ2-7, with 9 bases that match TRBD2. Germline assignment: CDR1 MGHRA and CDR2 YSYEKL. The CDR3 runs to 15 residues. With 0 bases clipped from V and 6 bases from J, the junction kept 6 bases outside the gene matches. The CDR3 coding sequence is TGCGCCAGCAGCCAAGAAGAGGGACTAGCAGGCGAGCAGTACTTC. Its protein is CASSQEEGLAGEQYF.

The chain links TRBV5-6 to TRBJ2-2; no definite D call. Between the trimmed V and J ends, which lost 1 base and 2 bases, there was a span of 15 bases. The CDR3 covers 17 residues. Germline lookup yields CDR1 SGHDT and CDR2 YYEEEE. The CDR3 here is CASSLLGRHHNTGELFF. CDR3 sequence (DNA): TGTGCCAGCAGCTTGCTGGGAAGACACCATAACACCGGGGAGCTGTTTTTT.

The V gene is TRBV15, the J gene TRBJ1-3, with D unresolved. The CDR3 runs to 16 residues. Trimming pared 0 bases from V and 0 bases from J, leaving 9 bases between. Per the germline V gene, CDR1 is LNHNV and CDR2 is YYDKDF (reference sequence). The CDR3 here is CATSRDSVPSGNTIYF. The CDR3 DNA reads TGTGCCACCAGCAGAGATTCCGTACCCTCTGGAAACACCATATATTTT.

The rearrangement joins TRBV28 to TRBJ1-1; D unresolved. Germline CDR1 MDHEN, CDR2 SYDVKM. V lost 3 bases and J 2 bases, leaving 4 bases between the germline ends. The CDR3 runs 12 residues. Here the CDR3 reads CASSFVNTEAFF. The CDR3 DNA reads TGTGCCAGCAGTTTCGTTAACACTGAAGCTTTCTTT.

The V gene is TRBV19, the J gene TRBJ2-3; D is possibly TRBD2 (5 bases). V was cut by 1 base and J by 6 bases, with 8 bases left in between. Per germline, CDR1 LNHDA and CDR2 SQIVND (reference sequence). This CDR3 spans 13 amino acids. This chain's CDR3 is CASSIGGFDTQYF. The CDR3 DNA sequence: TGTGCCAGTAGTATAGGCGGGTTCGATACGCAGTATTTT.

The chain joins TRBV21-1 to TRBJ2-7; the DNA was not compared with TRBD2, the D call given in the table. TRBV21-1 is noted as a pseudogene. The CDR3 is 16 amino acids. In DNA form, the CDR3 reads TGTGCCAGCAGCAAAGCTGAAGGCTCTAGCTCCTACGAGCAGTACTTC. It codes for CASSKAEGSSSYEQYF.

About this clone itself: The same CDR3 arises from other DNA sequences in this sample as well. The chain has TRBV5-1 and TRBJ2-7; 10 bases fit TRBD1. This CDR3 spans 16 amino acids. J gave up 7 bases and V 5 bases, and 15 bases lay outside the gene matches. Germline V gives CDR1 SGHRS, CDR2 YFSETQ. CDR3 nucleotide sequence: TGCGCCAGCAGTCCTCTACCGGGACAGGGGACCGGTGAGCAGTACTTC. Translating it yields CASSPLPGQGTGEQYF.

The rearrangement joins TRBV3-1 (or the pseudogene TRBV3-2) to TRBJ2-3, with 7 positions matching TRBD2. From germline, CDR1 is LGHDT and CDR2 YNNKEL (reference sequence). The junction had 7 bases not matched to a gene; V was cut back by 4 bases and J by 3 bases. The CDR3 runs 15 residues. For the CDR3, the DNA is TGTGCCAGCAGCCGCTTGGGCGGGAGAACAGATACGCAGTATTTT. Its protein product is CASSRLGGRTDTQYF.

The chain joins TRBV6-1 to TRBJ1-2; tentative D call: TRBD1 (5 bases). There are 14 residues in the CDR3. Germline CDR1 is MNHNS and CDR2 is SASEGT. V lost 2 bases, J lost 3 bases, and 10 bases lay in between. The CDR3 region has the DNA TGTGCCAGCAGTGAAACGTTAGGGGACTATGGCTACACCTTC. Translation gives CASSETLGDYGYTF.

V and J are TRBV5-4 and TRBJ2-3; D ambiguous. Germline lookup yields CDR1 SGHNT and CDR2 YYREEE (reference sequence). The CDR3 sequence is 12 residues long. Trimming left V 4 bases short and J 5 bases short, with 8 bases between. The CDR3 DNA is TGTGCCAGCAGCCAGGCACAAGATACGCAGTATTTT. Its translation: CASSQAQDTQYF.

The rearrangement joins TRBV10-3 to TRBJ1-5, with no clear D. Trimming took 0 bases from V and 3 from J, leaving 12 bases between them. This CDR3 has 16 amino acids. Germline CDR1 is ENHRY and CDR2 is SYGVKD. The CDR3 region has the DNA TGTGCCATCAGTGAGTCAACACTACTTTCCAATCAGCCCCAGCATTTT. Translating it yields CAISESTLLSNQPQHF.

V and J are TRBV19 and TRBJ1-5; 8 nucleotides align to TRBD1. The germline gives CDR1 LNHDA, CDR2 SQIVND (reference sequence). CDR3 length: 15 residues. Trimming cost V 7 bases and J 6 bases; bases outside gene matches: 11. The CDR3 DNA follows: TGTGCCAGTAAGGCGGGCCAGGGGGCCGTTCAGCCCCAGCATTTT. It yields the protein CASKAGQGAVQPQHF.

The V call is TRBV10-3, the J call TRBJ2-1; 9 bases are shared with TRBD1. The CDR3 sequence is 14 residues long. V was pared by 2 bases and J by 8 bases, with 4 bases of the junction left unmatched. The V gene's germline CDR1 is ENHRY and CDR2 SYGVKD. The CDR3 DNA reads as TGTGCCATCAGTGAGGGGACAGGGAGCGATGAGCAGTTCTTC. It yields the protein CAISEGTGSDEQFF.

The chain is built from TRBV6-6 and TRBJ2-1; 10 nucleotides agree with TRBD1. CDR1 is MNHNY and CDR2 is SVGAGI in the germline V gene (reference sequence). This CDR3 spans 14 amino acids. V trimming: 6 bases; J trimming: 7 bases; junction bases outside the gene matches: 6. The CDR3 reads CASRPGTGANEQFF. DNA for the CDR3: TGTGCCAGCAGACCCGGGACAGGGGCTAATGAGCAGTTCTTC.

The chain has TRBV28 and TRBJ2-5; no reliable D call. The V end lost 7 bases, the J end lost 0 bases, and 15 bases lay between the germline ends. Germline CDR1 and CDR2: MDHEN and SYDVKM. This CDR3 comprises 15 residues. This CDR3 is CASTLSRVYQETQYF. Written as DNA, the CDR3 is TGTGCCAGCACCTTATCACGAGTTTACCAAGAGACCCAGTACTTC.

This clone was found once. The chain carries TRBV27 and TRBJ2-7; 7 bases line up with TRBD1. V dropped 3 bases and J dropped 3; count of bases not matched to a gene: 5. Per germline, CDR1 MNHEY and CDR2 SMNVEV (reference sequence). The CDR3 contains 14 residues. The CDR3 DNA follows: TGTGCCAGCAGTTTGTTGACAGGGATCTACGAGCAGTACTTC. Encoded protein: CASSLLTGIYEQYF.